These 15 T cell receptor beta chains originate from one sample sequenced in a study of blood T cell repertoires in COVID-19. The data were produced by immunoSEQ multiplex PCR, yet TCRdb's version contains in-frame clones alone and is incomplete. Here the sample spans roughly 200,000 clones, approximately 85% being singletons. The source material was PBMCs or T cells enriched from blood (not recorded which). The receptors derive from a man aged 40-49 years who had recovered from COVID-19.

The chain couples TRBV6-5 to TRBJ2-7, with D maybe TRBD2 (6 bases). Germline lookup yields CDR1 MNHEY and CDR2 SVGAGI. The CDR3 covers 14 residues. V dropped 0 bases and J dropped 7 bases, with 13 bases sitting between them. CDR3 amino acids: CASSYSADYREQYF. The CDR3 nucleotides read TGTGCCAGCAGTTACTCGGCGGACTATAGAGAGCAGTACTTC.

The chain has TRBV30 and TRBJ1-6; perhaps TRBD1 as D (5 bases). V dropped 2 bases and J dropped 1 base, with 9 bases sitting between them. The CDR3 has 15 residues. The germline CDR1 and CDR2 sequences are GTSNPN and SVGIG (reference sequence). The CDR3 bases are TGTGCCTGGAGTCCCAAGGGGTCCTATAATTCACCCCTCCACTTT. Its translation: CAWSPKGSYNSPLHF.

The chain recombines TRBV2 with TRBJ2-7; tentative D call: TRBD2 (5 bases). The ends were cut back, 4 bases at V and 0 bases at J, with 13 bases in the middle. Germline V gives CDR1 SNHLY, CDR2 FYNNEI. CDR3 size: 15 residues. The CDR3 bases are TGTGCCAGCAGTGTCGGCGGGTCGTTCTCCTACGAGCAGTACTTC. Translating gives CASSVGGSFSYEQYF.

The CDR3 DNA reads as TGTGCCATTACGAGAAGGTCCGGCTTGCGGCAGCCCCAGCATTTT. Its protein is CAITRRSGLRQPQHF. The chain joins TRBV28 to TRBJ1-5; D unresolved. The germline V gene encodes CDR1 MDHEN and CDR2 SYDVKM. The V end lost 10 bases, the J end lost 7 bases, and 23 bases lay between the germline ends. The CDR3 spans 15 residues.

This chain uses TRBV6-1 with TRBJ2-7; 10 nucleotides match TRBD1. The CDR3 has 16 residues. The germline gives CDR1 MNHNS, CDR2 SASEGT. Germline trimming cut 3 bases from V and 3 bases from J; bases unmatched to any gene: 8. CDR3 amino acids: CASSEAPGTGDYEQYF. CDR3 bases: TGTGCCAGCAGTGAGGCACCCGGGACAGGGGACTACGAGCAGTACTTC.

The chain recombines TRBV6-4 with TRBJ1-6; 8 bases are a match to TRBD1. V shed 4 bases, J shed 8 bases, and the junction held 4 bases outside the gene matches. CDR1 MRHNA and CDR2 SNTAGT come from the germline V gene. The length of the CDR3 is 14 residues. CDR3: CASSGQGRHSPLHF. CDR3 in DNA: TGTGCCAGCAGTGGACAGGGGAGGCATTCACCCCTCCACTTT.

J is TRBJ2-3 and V is TRBV29-1; weak D call: TRBD1 (6 bases). Germline V CDR1 and CDR2: SQVTM, ANQGSEA. The CDR3 covers 16 residues. Trimming took off 1 base at V and 1 base at J, with 15 bases between the two ends. The CDR3 bases are TGCAGCGTTGAAGGTTGGTGGGACACGGGCACAGATACGCAGTATTTT. Amino acid sequence: CSVEGWWDTGTDTQYF.

Here the CDR3 reads CASSLMSTGYNTEAFF. Written as DNA, the CDR3 is TGTGCCAGCAGTTTAATGAGTACAGGGTACAACACTGAAGCTTTCTTT. The rearrangement links TRBV27 to TRBJ1-1; D might be TRBD1 (6 bases). The CDR3 has 16 residues. Germline assignment: CDR1 MNHEY and CDR2 SMNVEV (reference sequence). Deletions cut 2 bases from V and 2 bases from J, with 15 bases between.

The chain employs TRBV28 and TRBJ1-2; D is possibly TRBD1 (6 bases). V dropped 6 bases and J dropped 8 bases, with 16 bases sitting between them. This CDR3 has 13 residues. The germline gives CDR1 MDHEN, CDR2 SYDVKM. In DNA form, the CDR3 reads TGTGCCAGCAGCCTACAGGGTACTAGGGGCTACACCTTC. This sequence encodes CASSLQGTRGYTF.

The rearrangement uses TRBV6-1 and TRBJ2-7; 11 bases align to TRBD1. The junction had 7 bases not matched to a gene; V was cut back by 3 bases and J by 3 bases. The germline CDR1 and CDR2 sequences are MNHNS and SASEGT. The CDR3 covers 16 residues. The CDR3 loop reads CASSETGTGGIYEQYF. CDR3 sequence (DNA): TGTGCCAGCAGTGAGACCGGGACAGGGGGAATCTACGAGCAGTACTTC.

The rearrangement joins TRBV5-1 to TRBJ2-7; 8 nucleotides line up with TRBD2. This CDR3 is built from 15 residues. Germline V gene sequence: CDR1 SGHRS, CDR2 YFSETQ. Unmatched junction bases numbered 4, after V lost 0 bases and J lost 2 bases. The CDR3 coding sequence is TGCGCCAGCAGCTTGGGTCTAGCGGGTACCTACGAGCAGTACTTC. Its translation: CASSLGLAGTYEQYF.

The rearrangement joins TRBV5-5 to TRBJ1-3, with a weak D call TRBD1 (6 bases). Germline-derived CDR1 and CDR2 are SGHKS and YYEKEE (reference sequence). The CDR3 runs to 15 residues. Trimming cost V 7 bases and J 0 bases, with 14 bases left between them. The CDR3 protein is CASGDTGLSGNTIYF. The CDR3 bases are TGTGCCAGCGGAGACACAGGGCTCTCTGGAAACACCATATATTTT.

The chain links TRBV6-5 to TRBJ2-7; 10 positions match TRBD1. This CDR3 comprises 15 residues. The trim removed 2 bases at V and 2 bases at J, leaving 3 bases unmatched. Germline V lookup: CDR1 MNHEY, CDR2 SVGAGI. CDR3 residues: CASSYRDRGAYEQYF. CDR3 coding DNA: TGTGCCAGCAGTTACAGGGACAGGGGAGCCTACGAGCAGTACTTC.

This clone was seen a single time. The chain employs TRBV10-1 and TRBJ2-3; weak D call: TRBD2 (6 bases). V lost 2 bases, J lost 2 bases, and 14 bases lay in between. Germline V CDR1 and CDR2: WNHNN, SYGVQD (reference sequence). The CDR3 consists of 16 residues. The CDR3 here is CASSERVADYTDTQYF. In DNA, the CDR3 is TGCGCCAGCAGTGAGCGGGTAGCGGACTACACAGATACGCAGTATTTT.

The chain joins TRBV18 to TRBJ1-3, with D possibly TRBD1 on 5 matching bases. V gave up 3 bases and J gave up 3 bases, with 15 bases separating them. The germline V gene encodes CDR1 KGHSH and CDR2 LQKENI. The CDR3 is 16 residues long. The CDR3 spells CASSPGTVRSGNTIYF. The DNA for the CDR3 is TGTGCCAGCTCACCCGGGACTGTCAGAAGTGGAAACACCATATATTTT.